What follows are 18 T cell receptor beta chains derived from one specimen sequenced in a study of early T cells in non-severe SARS-CoV-2 infection. From the 5' RACE reads, TCRdb called clonotypes with MiXCR, one entry per CDR3 protein. The repertoire holds approximately 52,000 distinct CDR3 sequences, 15% seen once, with over 8% in the top ten. This material consisted of whole blood, taken at baseline. These receptor sequences come from an adult who was a healthcare worker with PCR-confirmed SARS-CoV-2 infection or an uninfected control (not recorded which).

CDR3 sequence (DNA): TGTGCCAGCAGTGATGCCGTGTCTGGGGCCAACGTCCTGACTTTC. Translating gives CASSDAVSGANVLTF. The chain employs TRBV2 and TRBJ2-6; D is undetermined. The V and J ends lost 3 bases and 1 base respectively, with 7 bases between them. The germline V gene has CDR1 SNHLY and CDR2 FYNNEI. The CDR3 is made up of 15 amino acids. Using reference TRBV2 and TRBJ2-6 for the parts outside the CDR3, the full variable domain is EPEVTQTPSHQVTQMGQEVILRCVPISNHLYFYWYRQILGQKVEFLVSFYNNEISEKSEIFDDQFSVERPDGSNFTLKIRSTKLEDSAMYFCASSDAVSGANVLTFGAGSRLTVL.

The chain combines TRBV7-6 with TRBJ2-7; TRBD2 agrees at 7 bases. The length of the CDR3 is 14 residues. V lost 5 bases to trimming and J lost 0 bases; unmatched junction nucleotides: 4. Looked up from germline, CDR1 is SGHVS and CDR2 is FNYEAQ. The CDR3 DNA sequence: TGTGCCAGCAGCCCCGGGACTACCTCCTACGAGCAGTACTTC. It specifies CASSPGTTSYEQYF.

This clonotype was detected only a few times. The V and J genes are TRBV5-1 and TRBJ2-3; D uncertain. V lost 0 bases, J lost 4 bases, and 12 bases lay in between. The CDR3 runs 15 residues. In germline, CDR1 is SGHRS, CDR2 YFSETQ. CDR3 DNA sequence: TGCGCCAGCAGCTTGGACCCGAATCGCGCAGATACGCAGTATTTT. This translates into CASSLDPNRADTQYF.

This chain joins TRBV18 and TRBJ2-3; D gene ambiguous. Germline CDR1 KGHSH, CDR2 LQKENI. The CDR3 is made up of 14 amino acids. Trimming left V 6 bases short and J 6 bases short, with 16 bases between. CDR3: CASSPQVGYDTQYF. The CDR3 nucleotides are TGTGCCAGCTCTCCCCAGGTTGGGTATGATACGCAGTATTTT. Using reference TRBV18 and TRBJ2-3 for the parts outside the CDR3, the full variable domain is NAGVMQNPRHLVRRRGQEARLRCSPMKGHSHVYWYRQLPEEGLKFMVYLQKENIIDESGMPKERFSAEFPKEGPSILRIQQVVRGDSAAYFCASSPQVGYDTQYFGPGTRLTVL.

The rearrangement joins TRBV12-3 or TRBV12-4 to TRBJ2-7, with TRBD2 as a possible D gene (5 bases). The CDR3 covers 14 residues. V lost 8 bases to trimming and J lost 3 bases, with 17 bases between them. The CDR3 sequence is CASSGGLLFYEQYF. The CDR3 bases are TGTGCCAGCTCGGGCGGGCTACTTTTCTACGAGCAGTACTTC.

This chain uses TRBV20-1 with TRBJ2-3, with TRBD1 matching 10 bases. The CDR3 length is 14 residues. Germline V gene data show CDR1 as DFQATT and CDR2 as SNEGSKA (reference sequence). J was trimmed by 4 bases and V by 4 bases; bases with no gene match: 5. The CDR3 coding sequence is TGCAGTGCTACGGACAGGGGGTTCGCAGATACGCAGTATTTT. Translation: CSATDRGFADTQYF.

A few counts support this clonotype. V gene TRBV29-1 combines with J gene TRBJ2-7, with 10 bases lining up with TRBD1. From germline, CDR1 is SQVTM and CDR2 ANQGSEA. V gave up 6 bases and J gave up 5 bases; unmatched junction bases: 10. The CDR3 extends over 14 amino acids. The CDR3 region has the DNA TGCAGCGTCGACGGGGACAGGGGTTCCGACGAGCAGTACTTC. It is translated as CSVDGDRGSDEQYF.

This clonotype was counted a few times. V and J are TRBV9 and TRBJ2-5; D call uncertain. The germline gives CDR1 SGDLS, CDR2 YYNGEE. The CDR3 spans 12 residues. V lost 2 bases and J 1 base, leaving 3 bases between the germline ends. CDR3 sequence: CASSVFQETQYF. CDR3 sequence (DNA): TGTGCCAGCAGCGTTTTCCAAGAGACCCAGTACTTC.

This clonotype has at least ten counts. This chain uses TRBV28 with TRBJ2-7, with 8 bases aligning to TRBD2. Germline-derived CDR1 and CDR2 are MDHEN and SYDVKM. Germline trimming cut 7 bases from V and 5 bases from J; bases unmatched to any gene: 7. The CDR3 has 13 residues. This CDR3 reads CASTRAGVNEQYF. The CDR3 DNA is TGTGCCAGCACACGAGCGGGGGTCAACGAGCAGTACTTC.

V is TRBV10-3 and J is TRBJ1-2; no definite D call. Trimming took 3 bases from V and 5 from J, leaving 7 bases between them. The germline V gene has CDR1 ENHRY and CDR2 SYGVKD. The CDR3 covers 12 residues. CDR3: CAISDGQYGYTF. The CDR3 bases are TGTGCCATCAGTGACGGGCAGTATGGCTACACCTTC.

This clonotype was seen at least ten times. The rearrangement joins TRBV2 to TRBJ2-2, with D possibly being TRBD1 (5 bases). Between the trimmed V and J ends, which lost 5 bases and 4 bases, there was a span of 14 bases. Germline loops: CDR1 SNHLY, CDR2 FYNNEI. The CDR3 has 15 amino acids. The CDR3 spells CASSPKPDSTGELFF. Here the CDR3 DNA reads TGTGCCAGCAGTCCCAAACCAGACAGCACCGGGGAGCTGTTTTTT.

The chain employs TRBV6-1 and TRBJ1-4; D is uncertain. This CDR3 has 14 amino acids. V lost 3 bases to trimming and J lost 4 bases, with 9 bases between them. The germline gives CDR1 MNHNS, CDR2 SASEGT. CDR3 protein: CASSERLINEKLFF. CDR3 bases: TGTGCCAGCAGTGAGCGACTGATTAATGAAAAACTGTTTTTT.

This chain links TRBV2 with TRBJ2-5, with 8 bases identical to TRBD2. The CDR3 extends over 16 amino acids. Germline loops: CDR1 SNHLY, CDR2 FYNNEI. After removal of 2 bases from V and 6 bases from J, the junction contained 11 bases not matched to a gene. CDR3 nucleotide sequence: TGTGCCAGCAGTGAAAGGCTAGCGGGCGGCTCGAAGACCCAGTACTTC. Translation: CASSERLAGGSKTQYF.

The chain recombines TRBV12-3 or TRBV12-4 with TRBJ1-1; perhaps TRBD1 as D (5 bases). CDR3 length: 13 amino acids. V lost 8 bases to trimming and J lost 7 bases, with 17 bases between them. CDR3 amino acids: CASALIGGDEAFF. The DNA for the CDR3 is TGTGCCAGCGCTCTCATCGGGGGGGATGAAGCTTTCTTT.

The chain couples TRBV11-2 to TRBJ1-1; unclear D gene. The CDR3 covers 12 residues. CDR1 and CDR2 from the germline V gene are SGHAT and FQNNGV. V gave up 2 bases and J gave up 8 bases, with 9 bases separating them. The CDR3 sequence is CASSLWREEAFF. Written as DNA, the CDR3 is TGTGCCAGCAGCTTATGGCGGGAAGAAGCTTTCTTT.

This rearrangement joins TRBV29-1 to TRBJ1-1; D uncertain. Trimming shortened V by 1 base and J by 5 bases, and 11 bases separated the two germline ends. Germline CDR1 and CDR2: SQVTM and ANQGSEA. The CDR3 is 13 residues long. The CDR3 nucleotides are TGCAGCGTTGAAGGAGGAGTATTAACTGAAGCTTTCTTT. Translation: CSVEGGVLTEAFF. The entire variable domain, with the rest obtained from reference TRBV29-1 and TRBJ1-1, is as follows: SAVISQKPSRDICQRGTSLTIQCQVDSQVTMMFWYRQQPGQSLTLIATANQGSEATYESGFVIDKFPISRPNLTFSTLTVSNMSPEDSSIYLCSVEGGVLTEAFFGQGTRLTVV.

Only a few counts were recorded for this clonotype. The J gene is TRBJ2-1, the V gene TRBV7-3; 13 bases match TRBD2. The germline V gene encodes CDR1 SGHTA and CDR2 FQGTGA. The CDR3 covers 15 residues. The V segment lost 6 bases and the J segment 7 bases; nucleotides outside the gene matches: 6. The CDR3 reads CASSLLAGGPNEQFF. The CDR3 bases are TGTGCCAGCAGTTTACTAGCGGGAGGGCCTAATGAGCAGTTCTTC.

The V call is TRBV6-1, the J call TRBJ1-6; D gene ambiguous. The CDR3 runs 15 residues. Per the germline V gene, CDR1 is MNHNS and CDR2 is SASEGT. V lost 2 bases, J lost 0 bases, and 5 bases lay in between. CDR3 bases: TGTGCCAGCAGTGAATGGAGCTCCTATAATTCACCCCTCCACTTT. Amino acids: CASSEWSSYNSPLHF.